Sequencing of this TCR beta chain was carried out in a study of cytomegalovirus exposure and HLA in healthy donors. Overall study context: Tens of millions of unique TCRs from HLA-typed donors made up an early data release.

Trimming removed 4 bases from V and 9 bases from J; junction bases left unmatched: 12. Per the germline V gene, CDR1 is SGHNT and CDR2 is YENEEA. The CDR3 sequence is 15 residues long. With 60 Vbeta and 13 Jbeta primers, the PCR was carried out. Some clones are missing from TCRdb's copy, which holds only in-frame ones; the method was immunoSEQ multiplex PCR. This table holds around 130,000 clones. The sample was PBMCs. The V gene is TRBV11-3, the J gene TRBJ2-1; 7 bases agree with TRBD1. The source of this sequence is a woman in her forties in good health and CMV-seronegative. CDR3 sequence (DNA): TGTGCCAGCAGCTCATCAACAGGGGAGTGGGGTGAGCAGTTCTTC. Translating gives CASSSSTGEWGEQFF. The full variable domain, completed using reference TRBV11-3 and TRBJ2-1, is EAGVVQSPRYKIIEKKQPVAFWCNPISGHNTLYWYLQNLGQGPELLIRYENEEAVDDSQLPKDRFSAERLKGVDSTLKIQPAELGDSAVYLCASSSSTGEWGEQFFGPGTRLTVL.